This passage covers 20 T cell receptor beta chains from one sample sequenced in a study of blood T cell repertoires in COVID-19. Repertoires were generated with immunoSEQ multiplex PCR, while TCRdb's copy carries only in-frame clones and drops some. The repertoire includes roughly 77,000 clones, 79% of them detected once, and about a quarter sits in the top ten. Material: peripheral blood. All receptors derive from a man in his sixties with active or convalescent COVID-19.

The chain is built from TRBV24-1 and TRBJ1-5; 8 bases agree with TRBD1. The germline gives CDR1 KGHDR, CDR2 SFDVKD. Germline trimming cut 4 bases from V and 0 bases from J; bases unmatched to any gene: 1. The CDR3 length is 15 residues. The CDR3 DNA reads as TGTGCCACCAGTGAGGGACAGGTTAGCAATCAGCCCCAGCATTTT. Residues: CATSEGQVSNQPQHF.

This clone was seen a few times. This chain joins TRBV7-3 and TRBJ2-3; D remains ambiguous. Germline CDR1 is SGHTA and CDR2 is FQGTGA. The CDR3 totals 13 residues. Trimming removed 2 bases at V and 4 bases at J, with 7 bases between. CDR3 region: CASSLLGSDTQYF. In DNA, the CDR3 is TGTGCCAGCAGCTTACTAGGTTCAGATACGCAGTATTTT.

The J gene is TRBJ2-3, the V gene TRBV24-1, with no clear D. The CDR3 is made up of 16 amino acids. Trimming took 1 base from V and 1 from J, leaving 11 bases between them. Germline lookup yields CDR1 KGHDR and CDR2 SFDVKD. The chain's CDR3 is CATSDFCIPRTDTQYF. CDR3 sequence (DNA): TGTGCCACCAGTGATTTTTGTATTCCCCGCACAGATACGCAGTATTTT.

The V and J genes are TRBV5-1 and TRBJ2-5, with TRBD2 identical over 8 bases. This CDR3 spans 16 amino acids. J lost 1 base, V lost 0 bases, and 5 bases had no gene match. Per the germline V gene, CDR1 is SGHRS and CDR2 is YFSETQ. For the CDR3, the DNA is TGCGCCAGCAGCTTGGGGGGCGGGGGGTTCCAAGAGACCCAGTACTTC. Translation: CASSLGGGGFQETQYF.

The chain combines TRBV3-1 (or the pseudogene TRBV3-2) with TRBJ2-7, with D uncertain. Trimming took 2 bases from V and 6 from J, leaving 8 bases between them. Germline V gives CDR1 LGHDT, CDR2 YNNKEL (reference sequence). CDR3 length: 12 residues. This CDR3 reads CASSQFGGEQYF. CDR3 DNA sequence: TGTGCCAGCAGCCAATTTGGCGGCGAGCAGTACTTC.

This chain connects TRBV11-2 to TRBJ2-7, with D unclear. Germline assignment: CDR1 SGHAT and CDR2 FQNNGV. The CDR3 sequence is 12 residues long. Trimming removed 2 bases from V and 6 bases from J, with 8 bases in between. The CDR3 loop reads CASSLLLSEQYF. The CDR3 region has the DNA TGTGCCAGCAGCTTACTTTTATCCGAGCAGTACTTC. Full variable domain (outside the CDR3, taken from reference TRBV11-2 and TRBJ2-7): EAGVAQSPRYKIIEKRQSVAFWCNPISGHATLYWYQQILGQGPKLLIQFQNNGVVDDSQLPKDRFSAERLKGVDSTLKIQPAKLEDSAVYLCASSLLLSEQYFGPGTRLTVT.

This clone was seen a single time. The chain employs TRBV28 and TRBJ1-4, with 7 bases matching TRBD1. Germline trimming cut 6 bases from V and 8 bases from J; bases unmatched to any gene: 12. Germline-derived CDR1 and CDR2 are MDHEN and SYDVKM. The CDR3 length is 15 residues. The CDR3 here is CASRTPTGSAEKLFF. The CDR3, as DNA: TGTGCCAGCAGGACCCCGACAGGGTCCGCAGAAAAACTGTTTTTT.

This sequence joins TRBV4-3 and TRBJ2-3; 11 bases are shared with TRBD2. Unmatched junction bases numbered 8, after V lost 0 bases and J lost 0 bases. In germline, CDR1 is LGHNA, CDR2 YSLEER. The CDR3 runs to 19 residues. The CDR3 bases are TGCGCCAGCAGCCAAGAAGCTAGCGGGGGGCCCTCTAGCACAGATACGCAGTATTTT. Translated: CASSQEASGGPSSTDTQYF.

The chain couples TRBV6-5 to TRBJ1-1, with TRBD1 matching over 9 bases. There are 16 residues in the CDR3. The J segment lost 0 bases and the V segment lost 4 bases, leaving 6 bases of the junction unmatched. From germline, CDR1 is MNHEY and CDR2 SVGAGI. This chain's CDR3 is CASSFDRQGVNTEAFF. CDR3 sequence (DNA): TGTGCCAGCAGTTTCGATCGACAGGGGGTGAACACTGAAGCTTTCTTT.

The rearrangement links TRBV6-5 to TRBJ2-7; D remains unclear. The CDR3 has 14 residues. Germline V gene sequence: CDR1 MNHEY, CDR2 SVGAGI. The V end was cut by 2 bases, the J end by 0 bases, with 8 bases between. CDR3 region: CASSYQEASYEQYF. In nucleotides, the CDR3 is TGTGCCAGCAGTTACCAGGAAGCCTCCTACGAGCAGTACTTC.

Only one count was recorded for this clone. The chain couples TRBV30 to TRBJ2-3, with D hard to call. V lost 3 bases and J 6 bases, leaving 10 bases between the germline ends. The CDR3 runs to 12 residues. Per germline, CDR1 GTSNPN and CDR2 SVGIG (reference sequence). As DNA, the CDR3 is TGTGCCTGGAGCCCTCTATCGGATACGCAGTATTTT. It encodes CAWSPLSDTQYF.

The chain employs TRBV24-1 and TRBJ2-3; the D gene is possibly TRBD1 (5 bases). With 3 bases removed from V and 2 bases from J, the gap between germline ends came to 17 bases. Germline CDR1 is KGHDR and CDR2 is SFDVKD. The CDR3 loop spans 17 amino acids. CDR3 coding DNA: TGTGCCACCAGTGATCCCCAGCTTGGCAGGGTCACAGATACGCAGTATTTT. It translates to CATSDPQLGRVTDTQYF.

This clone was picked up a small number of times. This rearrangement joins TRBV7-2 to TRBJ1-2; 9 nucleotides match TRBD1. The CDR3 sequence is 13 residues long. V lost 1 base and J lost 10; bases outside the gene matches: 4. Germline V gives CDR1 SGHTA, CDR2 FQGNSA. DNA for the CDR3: TGTGCCAGCAGCTTAGGACAGGGGGTTGACTACACCTTC. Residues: CASSLGQGVDYTF.

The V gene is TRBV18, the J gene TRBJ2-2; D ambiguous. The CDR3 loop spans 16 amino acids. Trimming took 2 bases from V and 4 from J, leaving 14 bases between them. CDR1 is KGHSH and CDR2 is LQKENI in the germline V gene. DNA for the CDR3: TGTGCCAGCTCACCAGTGCTCAATACGGTCACCGGGGAGCTGTTTTTT. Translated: CASSPVLNTVTGELFF.

CDR3 sequence reads: CASSQGQAITYNSPLHF. The CDR3, as DNA: TGTGCCAGCAGCCAAGGGCAGGCAATCACCTATAATTCACCCCTCCACTTT. V gene TRBV4-2 combines with J gene TRBJ1-6; D is unclear. The V end lost 1 base, the J end lost 2 bases, and 12 bases lay between the germline ends. The length of the CDR3 is 17 residues. Germline loops: CDR1 LGHNA, CDR2 YNFKEQ.

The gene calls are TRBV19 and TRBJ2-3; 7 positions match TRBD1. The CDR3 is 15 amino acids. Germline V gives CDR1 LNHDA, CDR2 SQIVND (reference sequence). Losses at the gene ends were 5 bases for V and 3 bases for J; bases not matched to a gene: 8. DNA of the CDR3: TGTGCCAGTAGTCCCCGACAGGGCCTGACAGATACGCAGTATTTT. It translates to CASSPRQGLTDTQYF.

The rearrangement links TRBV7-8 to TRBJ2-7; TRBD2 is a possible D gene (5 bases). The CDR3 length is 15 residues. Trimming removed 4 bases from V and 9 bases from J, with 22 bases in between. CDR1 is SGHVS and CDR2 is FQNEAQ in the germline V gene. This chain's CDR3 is CASSSPPPAGPRQYF. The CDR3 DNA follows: TGTGCCAGCAGCTCCCCACCCCCGGCGGGCCCAAGGCAGTACTTC.

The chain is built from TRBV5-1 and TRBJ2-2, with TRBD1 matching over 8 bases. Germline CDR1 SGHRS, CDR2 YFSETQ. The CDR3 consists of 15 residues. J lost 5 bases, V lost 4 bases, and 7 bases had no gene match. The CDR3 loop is CASSVQGEGTGELFF. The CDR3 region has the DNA TGCGCCAGCAGCGTACAGGGGGAAGGTACCGGGGAGCTGTTTTTT.

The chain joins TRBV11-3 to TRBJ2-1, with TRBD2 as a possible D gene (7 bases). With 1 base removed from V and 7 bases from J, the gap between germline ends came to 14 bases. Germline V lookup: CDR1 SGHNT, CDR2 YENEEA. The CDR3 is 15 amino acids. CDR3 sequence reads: CASSLGPGGSNEQFF. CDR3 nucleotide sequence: TGTGCCAGCAGCTTAGGTCCGGGGGGCTCTAATGAGCAGTTCTTC.

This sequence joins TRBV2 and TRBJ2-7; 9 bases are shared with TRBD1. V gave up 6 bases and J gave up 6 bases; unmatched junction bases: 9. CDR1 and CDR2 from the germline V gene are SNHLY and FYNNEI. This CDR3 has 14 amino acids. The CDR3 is CASSSGTGTGEQYF. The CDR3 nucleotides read TGTGCCAGCAGCTCCGGGACAGGGACGGGCGAGCAGTACTTC. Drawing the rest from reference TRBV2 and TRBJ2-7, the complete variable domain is EPEVTQTPSHQVTQMGQEVILRCVPISNHLYFYWYRQILGQKVEFLVSFYNNEISEKSEIFDDQFSVERPDGSNFTLKIRSTKLEDSAMYFCASSSGTGTGEQYFGPGTRLTVT.